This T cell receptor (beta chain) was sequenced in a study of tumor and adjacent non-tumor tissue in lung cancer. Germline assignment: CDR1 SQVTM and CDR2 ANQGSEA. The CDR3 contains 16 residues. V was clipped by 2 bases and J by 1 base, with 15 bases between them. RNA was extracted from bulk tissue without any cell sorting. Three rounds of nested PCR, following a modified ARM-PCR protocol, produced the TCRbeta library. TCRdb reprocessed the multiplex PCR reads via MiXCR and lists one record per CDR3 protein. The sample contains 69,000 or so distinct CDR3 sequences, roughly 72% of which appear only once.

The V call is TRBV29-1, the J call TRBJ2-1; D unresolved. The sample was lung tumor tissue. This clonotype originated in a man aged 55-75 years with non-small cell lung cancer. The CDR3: CSVENPTRSSYNEQFF. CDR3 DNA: TGCAGCGTTGAAAACCCAACGAGGAGTTCCTACAATGAGCAGTTCTTC.